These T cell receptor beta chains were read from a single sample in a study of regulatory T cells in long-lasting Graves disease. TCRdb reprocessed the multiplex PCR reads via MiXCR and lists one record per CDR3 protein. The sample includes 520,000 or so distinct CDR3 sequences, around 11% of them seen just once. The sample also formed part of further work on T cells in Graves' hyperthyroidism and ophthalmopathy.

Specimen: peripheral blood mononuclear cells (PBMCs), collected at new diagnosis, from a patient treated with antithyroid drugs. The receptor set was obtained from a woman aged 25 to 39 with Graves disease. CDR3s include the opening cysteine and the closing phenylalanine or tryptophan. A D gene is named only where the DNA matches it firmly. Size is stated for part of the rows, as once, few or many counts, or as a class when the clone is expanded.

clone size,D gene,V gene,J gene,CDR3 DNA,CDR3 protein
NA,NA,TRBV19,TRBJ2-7,TGTGCCAGTAGTATAGATGACGGGGGATTCTACGAGCAGTACTTC,CASSIDDGGFYEQYF
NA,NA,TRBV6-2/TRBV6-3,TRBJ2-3,TGTGCCAGCAGTTACTCGGACTTAAGGGACTTCGGAGATACGCAGTATTTT,CASSYSDLRDFGDTQYF
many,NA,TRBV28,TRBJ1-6,TGTGCCAGCAGCCGCGACGGAGCGAGACCCCTCCACTTT,CASSRDGARPLHF
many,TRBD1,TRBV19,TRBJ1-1,TGTGCCAGTAGTAAACCGGGACAGGGTAACACTGAAGCTTTCTTT,CASSKPGQGNTEAFF
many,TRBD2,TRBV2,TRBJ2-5,TGTGCCAGCAGGAGCCTCACCCGGACTAGCGGGGAGACCCAGTACTTC,CASRSLTRTSGETQYF
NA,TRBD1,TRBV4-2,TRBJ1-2,TGTGCCAGCAGCCAACGACAGGGGATCTACACCTTC,CASSQRQGIYTF
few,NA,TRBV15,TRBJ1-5,TGTGCCACCACTCAGAGCAAAGATTGGAGCAATAGCAATCAGCCCCAGCATTTT,CATTQSKDWSNSNQPQHF
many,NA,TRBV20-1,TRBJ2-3,TGCAGTGCTAGGGGCAGGGACGGGAGCACAGATACGCAGTATTTT,CSARGRDGSTDTQYF
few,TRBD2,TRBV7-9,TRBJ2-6,TGTGCCAGCAGCTTAGTAGCGGGTCGGCTAGCGGAGACCGGAGCTGGGGCCAACGTCCTGACTTTC,CASSLVAGRLAETGAGANVLTF
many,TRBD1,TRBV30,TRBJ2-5,TGTGCCCAAAGGACAGGGGGAGAGACCCAGTACTTC,CAQRTGGETQYF
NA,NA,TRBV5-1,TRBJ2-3,TGCGCCAGCAGCTTGGGATCCGGCCGGGGCACAGATACGCAGTATTTT,CASSLGSGRGTDTQYF
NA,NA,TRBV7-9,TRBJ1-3,TGTGCCAGCAGCTTAGCAGGGGTCGGAAACACCATATATTTT,CASSLAGVGNTIYF
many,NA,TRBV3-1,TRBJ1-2,TGTGCCAGCAGCCCAACGCCAACTACCTCTAACTATGGCTACACCTTC,CASSPTPTTSNYGYTF
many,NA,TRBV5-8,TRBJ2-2,TGTGCCAGCGTGCAATTCACAGGGTCTAGGACCGGGGAGCTGTTTTTT,CASVQFTGSRTGELFF
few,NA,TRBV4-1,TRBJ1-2,TGCGCCAGCAGCCTCCAGGAAGGTGGTGGCTACACCTTC,CASSLQEGGGYTF
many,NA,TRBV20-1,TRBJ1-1,TGCAGTGCTAGAGTCCATATGGTCACTGAAGCTTTCTTT,CSARVHMVTEAFF
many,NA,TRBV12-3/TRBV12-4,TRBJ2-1,TGTGCCAACACCCCGGACGGGTACAATGAGCAGTTCTTC,CANTPDGYNEQFF
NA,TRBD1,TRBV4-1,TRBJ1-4,TGCGCCAGCAGCCAAGCAGGGGGCAACGATAATGAAAAACTGTTTTTT,CASSQAGGNDNEKLFF
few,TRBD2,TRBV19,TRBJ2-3,TGTGCCAGTAGTCCCGGACTAGCGGGAGGGTTCCCCCAGTATTTT,CASSPGLAGGFPQYF
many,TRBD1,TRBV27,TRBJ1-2,TGTGCCAGCAGCCTGGGGACAGGGGGCGACTATGGCTACACCTTC,CASSLGTGGDYGYTF
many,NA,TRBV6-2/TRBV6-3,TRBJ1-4,TGTGCCAGCACCCCGACAGCAACTAATGAAAAACTGTTTTTT,CASTPTATNEKLFF
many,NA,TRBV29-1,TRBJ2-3,TGCAGCGTTGAAGGGAAATATACGCAGTATTTT,CSVEGKYTQYF
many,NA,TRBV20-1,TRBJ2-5,TGCAGTGCTGCCCCGCGCCCCGCACAAGAGACCCAGTACTTC,CSAAPRPAQETQYF
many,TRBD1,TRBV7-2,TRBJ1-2,TGTGCCAGCAGCTTCAGGGACAGGGTCGGCTACACCTTC,CASSFRDRVGYTF
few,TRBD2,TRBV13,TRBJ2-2,TGTGCCAGCAGCCCCTGGACTAGCGGGAGGGATGGGGAGCTGTTTTTT,CASSPWTSGRDGELFF
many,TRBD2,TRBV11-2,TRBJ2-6,TGTGCCAGCAGCCGTCCCCGGGGGGGCCCTACCTTTGGATCTGGGGCCAACGTCCTGACTTTC,CASSRPRGGPTFGSGANVLTF
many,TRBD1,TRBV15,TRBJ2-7,TGTGCCACCAGCGCGACGGGACAGGGGTACGAGCAGTACTTC,CATSATGQGYEQYF
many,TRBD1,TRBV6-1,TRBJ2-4,TGTGCCAGCAGGTCGACAGGGGGCAAAAACATTCAGTACTTC,CASRSTGGKNIQYF
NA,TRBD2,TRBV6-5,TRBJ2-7,TGTGCCAGCAGTTACCGAAATAGCGGGAGGAACTACGAGCAGTACTTC,CASSYRNSGRNYEQYF
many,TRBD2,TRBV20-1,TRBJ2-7,TGCAGTGCTAGAGTCGGGAGGGCCTACGAGCAGTACTTC,CSARVGRAYEQYF
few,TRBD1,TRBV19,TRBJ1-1,TGTGCCAGTAGTATAAAAGGGCAGGGGGCGACTGAAGCTTTCTTT,CASSIKGQGATEAFF
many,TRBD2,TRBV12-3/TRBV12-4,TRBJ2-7,TGTGCCAGCAGTTTGGGACTAGCGAGCGAGCAGTACTTC,CASSLGLASEQYF
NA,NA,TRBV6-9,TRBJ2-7,TGTGCCAGCAGTTACGGGATCAAATACGAGCAGTACTTC,CASSYGIKYEQYF